This TCR beta chain was retrieved from a study of CD8 T cells in Susac syndrome. Random-hexamer reverse transcription was applied to about 0.45 to 1 ug RNA. TCRdb fed the immunoSEQ multiplex PCR reads into MiXCR, producing one record per CDR3 protein. The sample holds some 400,000 distinct CDR3 sequences; more than 80% are singletons and the top ten take roughly 0.1%. The CDR3 loop spans 13 amino acids. The germline V and J ends were trimmed by 8 bases and 5 bases, with 16 bases remaining between them. The V gene's germline CDR1 is SQVTM and CDR2 ANQGSEA. Sequenced sample: CD8+ T cells from PBMCs. The sequence was obtained from a human donor with multiple sclerosis. This chain connects TRBV29-1 to TRBJ2-1, with D possibly TRBD1 on 6 matching bases. The CDR3 region is CSTRGGENNEQFF. Written as DNA, the CDR3 is TGCAGCACCCGAGGGGGAGAGAACAATGAGCAGTTCTTC.